This paragraph reports one T cell receptor (beta chain). Antigen: not known. This entry belongs to a study of cytomegalovirus exposure and HLA in healthy donors. Study conclusions and caveats: For most TCR sequences rarity was the rule, although some public TCRs occurred in many donors. There were a few CMV-associated chains whose specificity for CMV antigens was confirmed in vitro. An analysis done earlier found most TCR beta V segments productive about 87% or about 30% of the time. A later analysis linked a missense variant in DCLRE1C to the trimming of TCR beta V and J genes.

The PCR used 60 Vbeta and 13 Jbeta primers. Data came from immunoSEQ multiplex PCR; TCRdb stores just in-frame clones and leaves some out. Among about 220,000 clones, roughly 85% were seen once, and the ten largest hold less than 2%. Sequenced input: PBMCs. The sequence derives from a male donor in good health and CMV-seronegative.

The CDR3 loop is CASSLALVASSGNTIYF. The CDR3 DNA follows: TGTGCCAGCAGCTTAGCGCTCGTTGCCAGCTCTGGAAACACCATATATTTT. This rearrangement joins TRBV7-2 to TRBJ1-3; D is uncertain. Deletions cut 0 bases from V and 0 bases from J, with 12 bases between. Germline values: CDR1 SGHTA, CDR2 FQGNSA. There are 17 residues in the CDR3.